These 9 T cell receptor beta chains came from one sample sequenced in a study of blood T cell repertoires in COVID-19. This table comes from immunoSEQ multiplex PCR, and its TCRdb copy is limited to in-frame clones, with some not included. The sample records around 200,000 clones, 65% to 90% being singletons. The sequencing sample was made of peripheral blood. These receptors all stem from a human donor in a cohort sampled during active COVID-19.

DNA for the CDR3: TGTGCCAGCAGCTTAAACCCCCGCGCCCGGGGCAATGAGCAGTTCTTC. Protein product: CASSLNPRARGNEQFF. The chain recombines TRBV7-2 with TRBJ2-1, with D tentatively TRBD2 (5 bases). Trimming pared 2 bases from V and 6 bases from J, leaving 17 bases between. This CDR3 spans 16 amino acids. Looked up from germline, CDR1 is SGHTA and CDR2 is FQGNSA.

This chain joins TRBV28 and TRBJ2-3; 7 positions match TRBD1. V shed 5 bases, J shed 4 bases, and the junction held 9 bases outside the gene matches. Germline CDR1 and CDR2: MDHEN and SYDVKM. There are 15 residues in the CDR3. This CDR3 reads CASSVHRGASDTQYF. The DNA of the CDR3 is TGTGCCAGCAGTGTCCACAGGGGAGCCTCAGATACGCAGTATTTT. The full variable domain, its missing parts supplied by reference TRBV28 and TRBJ2-3, is DVKVTQSSRYLVKRTGEKVFLECVQDMDHENMFWYRQDPGLGLRLIYFSYDVKMKEKGDIPEGYSVSREKKERFSLILESASTNQTSMYLCASSVHRGASDTQYFGPGTRLTVL.

CDR3 sequence (DNA): TGTGCCAGCAGCCAAGGAATTTTTGCTAGCGGGAAAGGCGAGCAGTACTTC. This gives the protein CASSQGIFASGKGEQYF. The V and J genes are TRBV3-1 (or the pseudogene TRBV3-2) and TRBJ2-7, with 9 bases that match TRBD2. Germline V gene lookup returns CDR1 LGHDT and CDR2 YNNKEL (reference sequence). J gave up 6 bases and V 1 base, and 13 bases lay outside the gene matches. The CDR3 covers 17 residues.

The gene calls are TRBV11-2 and TRBJ1-4; 8 bases match TRBD1. CDR1 SGHAT and CDR2 FQNNGV come from the germline V gene. This CDR3 has 16 amino acids. Germline trimming cut 5 bases from V and 4 bases from J; bases unmatched to any gene: 9. This chain's CDR3 is CASSASWTGLNEKLFF. CDR3 DNA sequence: TGTGCCAGCAGCGCCTCCTGGACAGGGCTTAATGAAAAACTGTTTTTT.

This clone was recorded a few times. The chain uses TRBV3-1 (or the pseudogene TRBV3-2) and TRBJ2-7, with 12 nucleotides matching TRBD2. This CDR3 has 14 residues. Germline assignment: CDR1 LGHDT and CDR2 YNNKEL (reference sequence). The J segment lost 6 bases and the V segment lost 4 bases, leaving 4 bases of the junction unmatched. The CDR3 coding sequence is TGTGCCAGCAGCCTGACTAGCGGGAGTGGCGAGCAGTACTTC. Protein product: CASSLTSGSGEQYF.

The chain has TRBV10-3 and TRBJ1-3; a possible D gene is TRBD1 (5 bases). This CDR3 has 16 residues. Germline CDR1 ENHRY, CDR2 SYGVKD. The V end lost 2 bases, the J end lost 3 bases, and 14 bases lay between the germline ends. The CDR3 DNA reads TGTGCCATCAGTGAGACCAACGGGGGTAGTGGAAACACCATATATTTT. Translation gives CAISETNGGSGNTIYF.

The gene calls are TRBV5-5 and TRBJ1-5; D remains ambiguous. This CDR3 contains 15 residues. Trimming took 1 base from V and 0 from J, leaving 8 bases between them. Germline assignment: CDR1 SGHKS and CDR2 YYEKEE (reference sequence). The CDR3, as DNA: TGTGCCAGCAGCTTGAGTCAGTTTAGCAATCAGCCCCAGCATTTT. Its protein is CASSLSQFSNQPQHF.

Details on this clone: Other DNA sequences in the same sample also yield this CDR3. The chain carries TRBV7-2 and TRBJ2-7, with a tentative D call TRBD2 (5 bases). The CDR3 has 13 residues. Germline V gives CDR1 SGHTA, CDR2 FQGNSA. V was clipped by 5 bases and J by 4 bases, with 12 bases between them. The CDR3 sequence is CASSDRTGYEQYF. The DNA for the CDR3 is TGTGCCAGCAGCGATCGGACGGGGTACGAGCAGTACTTC. The whole variable domain, filled in from reference TRBV7-2 and TRBJ2-7, reads GAGVSQSPSNKVTEKGKDVELRCDPISGHTALYWYRQSLGQGLEFLIYFQGNSAPDKSGLPSDRFSAERTGGSVSTLTIQRTQQEDSAVYLCASSDRTGYEQYFGPGTRLTVT.

The genes are TRBV28 and TRBJ2-5, with 9 bases lining up with TRBD2. The CDR3 is made up of 16 amino acids. Germline loops: CDR1 MDHEN, CDR2 SYDVKM. J gave up 2 bases and V 5 bases, and 9 bases lay outside the gene matches. In DNA, the CDR3 is TGTGCCAGCAGTCTCGTCGGCGGGAGGGGACAAGAGACCCAGTACTTC. It yields the protein CASSLVGGRGQETQYF.